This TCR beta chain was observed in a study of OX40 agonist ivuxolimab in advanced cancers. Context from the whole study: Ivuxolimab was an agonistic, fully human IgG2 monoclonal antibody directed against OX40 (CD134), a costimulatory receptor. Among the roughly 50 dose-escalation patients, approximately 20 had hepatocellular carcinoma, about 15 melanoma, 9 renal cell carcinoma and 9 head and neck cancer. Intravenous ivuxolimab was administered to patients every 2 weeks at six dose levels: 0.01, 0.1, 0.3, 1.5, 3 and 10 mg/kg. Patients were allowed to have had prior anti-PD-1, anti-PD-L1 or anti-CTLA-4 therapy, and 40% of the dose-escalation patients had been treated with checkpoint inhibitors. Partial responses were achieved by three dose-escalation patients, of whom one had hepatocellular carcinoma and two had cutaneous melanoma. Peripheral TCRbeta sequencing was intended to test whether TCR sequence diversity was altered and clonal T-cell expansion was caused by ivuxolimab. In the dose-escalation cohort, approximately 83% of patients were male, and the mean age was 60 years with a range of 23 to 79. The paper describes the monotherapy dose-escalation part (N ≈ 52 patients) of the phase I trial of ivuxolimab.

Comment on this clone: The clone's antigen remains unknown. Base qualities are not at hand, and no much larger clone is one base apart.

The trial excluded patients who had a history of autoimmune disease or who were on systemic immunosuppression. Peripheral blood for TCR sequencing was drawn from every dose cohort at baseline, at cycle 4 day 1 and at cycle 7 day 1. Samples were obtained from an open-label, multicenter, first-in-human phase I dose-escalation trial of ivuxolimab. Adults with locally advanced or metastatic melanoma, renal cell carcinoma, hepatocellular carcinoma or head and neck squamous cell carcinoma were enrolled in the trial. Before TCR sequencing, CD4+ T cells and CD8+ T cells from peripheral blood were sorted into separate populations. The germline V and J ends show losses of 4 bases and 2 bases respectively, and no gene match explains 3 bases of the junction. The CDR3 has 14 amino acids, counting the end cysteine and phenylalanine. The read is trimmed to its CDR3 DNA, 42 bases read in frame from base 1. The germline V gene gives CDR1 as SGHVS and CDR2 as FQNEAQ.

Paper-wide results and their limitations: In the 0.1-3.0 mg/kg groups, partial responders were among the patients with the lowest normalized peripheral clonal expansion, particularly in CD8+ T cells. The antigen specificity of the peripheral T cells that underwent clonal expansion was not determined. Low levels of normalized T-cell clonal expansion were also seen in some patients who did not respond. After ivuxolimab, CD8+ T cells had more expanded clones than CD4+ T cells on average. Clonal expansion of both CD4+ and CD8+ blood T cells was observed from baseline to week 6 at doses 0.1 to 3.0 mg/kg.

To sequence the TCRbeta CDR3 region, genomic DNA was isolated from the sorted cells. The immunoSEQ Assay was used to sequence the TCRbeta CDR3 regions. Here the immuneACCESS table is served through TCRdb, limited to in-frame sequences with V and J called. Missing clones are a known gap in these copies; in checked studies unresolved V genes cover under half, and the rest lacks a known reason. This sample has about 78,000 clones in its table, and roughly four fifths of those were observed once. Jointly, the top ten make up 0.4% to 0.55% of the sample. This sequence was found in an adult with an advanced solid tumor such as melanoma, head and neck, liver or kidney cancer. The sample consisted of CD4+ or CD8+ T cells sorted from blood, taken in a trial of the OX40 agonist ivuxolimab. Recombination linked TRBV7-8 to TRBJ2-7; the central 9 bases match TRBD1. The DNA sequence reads TGTGCCAGCAGCTGGGACAGGGCCGCCTACGAGCAGTACTTC. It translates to CASSWDRAAYEQYF.